This T cell receptor beta chain is drawn from a study of T cell changes during pregnancy in multiple sclerosis (dated by TCRdb to 2018 to 2020). Study-level background: The study looked at changes in the T cell repertoire across pregnancy in women with multiple sclerosis.

The library was generated by the immunoSEQ multiplex PCR assay. Sourced from immuneACCESS, this table was stored by TCRdb with only in-frame sequences that have V and J called. A share of the clones is absent; for the studies checked, an unresolved V gene accounts for under half, and the remainder has no known explanation. Counted in this sample were about 67,000 clones; 92% of them appeared once. Around 2.5% of the sample goes to the ten largest clones. On this clone: What antigen it recognizes has not been identified. The record has no base qualities; no much larger clone is one base away.

Here the sequenced sample was peripheral blood, taken in the second trimester of pregnancy. The receptor's source is a female donor in good health, enrolled as a control in a pregnancy study.

The CDR3 protein: CASSPSLNTEAFF. The DNA is as follows: TGTGCCAGCAGCCCGAGCTTAAACACTGAAGCTTTCTTT. The V and J genes are TRBV7-3 and TRBJ1-1, with the D segment identity uncertain. CDR1 is given as SGHTA and CDR2 as FQGTGA, both from the germline V gene. Deletion took 5 bases off V and 2 bases off J, with a span of 9 bases between the germline ends. The CDR3 runs 13 amino acids, cysteine and phenylalanine included. Of the read, only the CDR3 DNA is kept; its 39 bases are in frame from base 1.